The next 21 T cell receptor beta chains were all read from a single sample in a study of cytomegalovirus exposure and HLA in healthy donors. With 60 Vbeta and 13 Jbeta primers, the PCR was carried out. Profiled with immunoSEQ multiplex PCR; TCRdb holds only in-frame clones, not every one. Of roughly 260,000 clones listed, 80% to 90% are singletons. The sample taken for sequencing was PBMCs. Receptors were obtained from a woman aged 40 to 49 in good health and CMV-seropositive.

The chain links TRBV28 to TRBJ2-1; TRBD2 might be the D (6 bases). Germline V gives CDR1 MDHEN, CDR2 SYDVKM. There are 16 residues in the CDR3. V lost 4 bases and J 2 bases, leaving 15 bases between the germline ends. The CDR3 loop reads CASSSIRDFAYNEQFF. CDR3 nucleotides: TGTGCCAGCAGTTCGATCCGGGACTTTGCCTACAATGAGCAGTTCTTC.

The rearrangement links TRBV19 to TRBJ2-7; D might be TRBD2 (6 bases). The V and J ends lost 0 bases and 3 bases respectively, with 15 bases between them. CDR3 length: 16 residues. Germline lookup yields CDR1 LNHDA and CDR2 SQIVND (reference sequence). CDR3 nucleotides: TGTGCCAGTAGTATAGATTGGGGACTCAGATTCTACGAGCAGTACTTC. Encoded protein: CASSIDWGLRFYEQYF.

The chain combines TRBV30 with TRBJ1-1, with D uncertain. Trimming removed 0 bases at V and 11 bases at J, with 10 bases between. The germline V gene has CDR1 GTSNPN and CDR2 SVGIG (reference sequence). The length of the CDR3 is 11 residues. This chain's CDR3 is CAWSVGGIAFF. The DNA of the CDR3 is TGTGCCTGGAGTGTTGGAGGGATCGCTTTCTTT.

V gene TRBV4-2 combines with J gene TRBJ1-2, with TRBD1 identical over 7 bases. Trimming cost V 0 bases and J 5 bases; bases outside gene matches: 9. The CDR3 runs 16 residues. The germline CDR1 and CDR2 sequences are LGHNA and YNFKEQ. The CDR3 sequence is CASSQDRVRGKYGYTF. The DNA for the CDR3 is TGTGCCAGCAGCCAAGATCGGGTCAGGGGGAAGTATGGCTACACCTTC.

The rearrangement joins TRBV5-1 to TRBJ2-1, with a tentative D call TRBD1 (5 bases). Germline CDR1 SGHRS, CDR2 YFSETQ. CDR3 length: 15 amino acids. V shed 2 bases and J shed 6 bases, with 15 bases lying between them. The CDR3 sequence: CASSFGQGEFNEQFF. The CDR3 nucleotides read TGCGCCAGCAGCTTTGGGCAGGGCGAGTTCAATGAGCAGTTCTTC.

This clone appeared once. The genes are TRBV25-1 and TRBJ2-3; D is ambiguous. Germline CDR1 reads MGHDK; CDR2 reads SYGVNS. Trimming stripped 5 bases from V and 0 bases from J, with 9 bases between. CDR3 length equals 14 residues. The chain's CDR3 is CASSSAESTDTQYF. As DNA, the CDR3 is TGTGCCAGCAGTTCTGCGGAGAGCACAGATACGCAGTATTTT. The full variable domain, in which reference TRBV25-1 and TRBJ2-3 provide the parts outside the CDR3, is EADIYQTPRYLVIGTGKKITLECSQTMGHDKMYWYQQDPGMELHLIHYSYGVNSTEKGDLSSESTVSRIRTEHFPLTLESARPSHTSQYLCASSSAESTDTQYFGPGTRLTVL.

The chain has TRBV4-2 and TRBJ1-2, with 8 bases identical to TRBD1. Germline values: CDR1 LGHNA, CDR2 YNFKEQ. Trimming cost V 0 bases and J 4 bases; bases outside gene matches: 7. The CDR3 extends over 16 amino acids. The CDR3 DNA reads TGTGCCAGCAGCCAAGATACAGGACAGGGCCTCTATGGCTACACCTTC. It yields the protein CASSQDTGQGLYGYTF.

This chain joins TRBV27 and TRBJ2-7; 9 nucleotides align to TRBD2. Germline CDR1 is MNHEY and CDR2 is SMNVEV (reference sequence). The CDR3 has 14 residues. V dropped 8 bases and J dropped 6; count of bases not matched to a gene: 11. CDR3 bases: TGTGCCAGCTCCTATATAGCGGGAGTTGCCGAGCAGTACTTC. This translates into CASSYIAGVAEQYF.

This rearrangement joins TRBV30 to TRBJ2-1, with 8 bases fitting TRBD1. J gave up 9 bases and V 4 bases, and 8 bases lay outside the gene matches. Per the germline V gene, CDR1 is GTSNPN and CDR2 is SVGIG (reference sequence). The CDR3 is 13 residues long. CDR3 DNA: TGTGCCTGGACTAGACAGGGGCTCGGTGAGCAGTTCTTC. Its translation: CAWTRQGLGEQFF.

The chain joins TRBV7-2 to TRBJ1-2; 10 bases align to TRBD1. Trimming removed 6 bases from V and 8 bases from J; junction bases left unmatched: 15. The CDR3 is 16 residues long. The germline V gene has CDR1 SGHTA and CDR2 FQGNSA. The CDR3 DNA is TGTGCCAGCAGAAATACGGGACAGGGGCCTGCGTTGGGCTACACCTTC. Protein sequence: CASRNTGQGPALGYTF.

V and J are TRBV7-3 and TRBJ2-1; D is unclear. Looked up from germline, CDR1 is SGHTA and CDR2 is FQGTGA. The CDR3 is 14 residues long. V gave up 1 base and J gave up 6 bases, with 10 bases separating them. Here the CDR3 DNA reads TGTGCCAGCAGCTTAAATGGGCAGTCCAATGAGCAGTTCTTC. It specifies CASSLNGQSNEQFF. The variable domain in full, with the rest retrieved from reference TRBV7-3 and TRBJ2-1, is GAGVSQTPSNKVTEKGKYVELRCDPISGHTALYWYRQSLGQGPEFLIYFQGTGAADDSGLPNDRFFAVRPEGSVSTLKIQRTERGDSAVYLCASSLNGQSNEQFFGPGTRLTVL.

The chain has TRBV15 and TRBJ2-1, with TRBD1 identical over 10 bases. The germline CDR1 and CDR2 sequences are LNHNV and YYDKDF (reference sequence). With V trimmed by 1 base and J by 5 bases, 5 bases remained unmatched. The CDR3 has 16 residues. The CDR3 nucleotides are TGTGCCACCAGCAGAGGAGGGACAGGGGTCAACAATGAGCAGTTCTTC. Its protein is CATSRGGTGVNNEQFF. Combining the CDR3 with reference TRBV15 and TRBJ2-1 gives the whole variable domain DAMVIQNPRYQVTQFGKPVTLSCSQTLNHNVMYWYQQKSSQAPKLLFHYYDKDFNNEADTPDNFQSRRPNTSFCFLDIRSPGLGDTAMYLCATSRGGTGVNNEQFFGPGTRLTVL.

The rearrangement joins TRBV5-1 to TRBJ2-7; the D is unclear. Germline loops: CDR1 SGHRS, CDR2 YFSETQ. The CDR3 runs 13 residues. With 2 bases removed from V and 0 bases from J, the gap between germline ends came to 6 bases. CDR3 sequence: CASSFASSYEQYF. The CDR3 bases are TGCGCCAGCAGCTTCGCCAGCTCCTACGAGCAGTACTTC.

This clone was seen just once. The chain has TRBV4-2 and TRBJ2-3, with 10 nucleotides matching TRBD2. CDR3 length equals 17 residues. With V trimmed by 0 bases and J by 5 bases, 8 bases remained unmatched. Per germline, CDR1 LGHNA and CDR2 YNFKEQ. The CDR3 DNA is TGTGCCAGCAGCCAAGAAACCCTAGCGGGAGTAAGAGATACGCAGTATTTT. Protein product: CASSQETLAGVRDTQYF.

The rearrangement uses TRBV27 and TRBJ1-5; D may be TRBD1 (6 bases). V was shortened by 2 bases and J by 7 bases, with 9 bases between the two germline ends. CDR1 is MNHEY and CDR2 is SMNVEV in the germline V gene (reference sequence). This CDR3 has 13 amino acids. The chain's CDR3 is CASSLRGGQPQHF. As DNA, the CDR3 is TGTGCCAGCAGTTTAAGGGGGGGGCAGCCCCAGCATTTT.

The chain joins TRBV30 to TRBJ1-1, with 8 bases that match TRBD1. Germline values: CDR1 GTSNPN, CDR2 SVGIG (reference sequence). This CDR3 spans 15 amino acids. V dropped 7 bases and J dropped 5; count of bases not matched to a gene: 15. The DNA of the CDR3 is TGTGCCTTTAATTCGAGACAGGGGCTCAGAACTGAAGCTTTCTTT. It is translated as CAFNSRQGLRTEAFF.

The chain combines TRBV10-3 with TRBJ2-2; tentative D call: TRBD2 (5 bases). The V and J ends lost 4 bases and 1 base respectively, with 13 bases between them. This CDR3 region has 16 residues. Germline assignment: CDR1 ENHRY and CDR2 SYGVKD. The CDR3 loop reads CAISGAGSMNTGELFF. DNA for the CDR3: TGTGCCATCAGTGGGGCGGGCTCGATGAACACCGGGGAGCTGTTTTTT.

The genes are TRBV7-2 and TRBJ2-1; TRBD1 agrees at 8 bases. Germline V gene data show CDR1 as SGHTA and CDR2 as FQGNSA. The V and J ends lost 1 base and 6 bases, in that order; junction bases with no gene match: 5. This CDR3 is built from 15 residues. CDR3: CASSLEAGGGNEQFF. The CDR3 DNA sequence: TGTGCCAGCAGCTTAGAGGCAGGGGGCGGCAATGAGCAGTTCTTC.

The V and J genes are TRBV10-3 and TRBJ2-1; D not certain. This CDR3 has 12 amino acids. Germline CDR1 ENHRY, CDR2 SYGVKD. V shed 3 bases and J shed 9 bases, with 9 bases lying between them. The CDR3 here is CAISEVGSEQFF. In DNA form, the CDR3 reads TGTGCCATCAGTGAAGTTGGTAGTGAGCAGTTCTTC.

J is TRBJ2-5 and V is TRBV4-3, with 7 bases fitting TRBD2. The CDR3 covers 16 residues. V shed 0 bases and J 5 bases; nucleotides not matched to a gene: 9. CDR1 is LGHNA, CDR2 YSLEER, per germline. CDR3 in DNA: TGCGCCAGCAGCCAAGACTGGGAGGGTGGTCAGGAGACCCAGTACTTC. As protein: CASSQDWEGGQETQYF.

The chain links TRBV19 to TRBJ1-1; TRBD1 might be the D (5 bases). This CDR3 spans 14 amino acids. V was trimmed by 3 bases and J by 4 bases, leaving 12 bases between them. Germline V lookup: CDR1 LNHDA, CDR2 SQIVND (reference sequence). The CDR3 region has the DNA TGTGCCAGTAGTATTTTACAGGAGGGCACTGAAGCTTTCTTT. It translates to CASSILQEGTEAFF.